The clone carrying this TCR beta chain has a handful of counts. What it binds is not known. The authors prepared the TCRbeta library with unique molecular identifiers. A single record per CDR3 protein comes from TCRdb applying MiXCR to the PCR reads. The profile shows 200,000 to 250,000 distinct CDR3 sequences, roughly 6.6% of them singletons. Between the trimmed V and J ends, which lost 3 bases and 2 bases, there was a span of 14 bases. The CDR3 is made up of 16 amino acids. CDR1 is MDHEN, CDR2 SYDVKM, per germline. This sample is part of a study of T-cell reconstitution after alpha-beta-depleted transplantation in children. General study points: After transplant, at about two months, alpha-beta T cells were reportedly derived from several hundred expanded graft clones. Among T cells one year after transplant, newly produced cells accounted for most counts and diversity. Some patients showed high day-60 TCRbeta diversity, which derived from surviving recipient T cells and thymic progenitors.

The input for sequencing was PBMCs, taken before TCRalphabeta/CD19-depleted stem cell transplant. This TCR was recovered from a boy between 2 and 10 years old with acute lymphoblastic leukemia, due to receive a stem cell transplant. V gene TRBV28 combines with J gene TRBJ1-5; D is unresolved. CDR3 in amino acids: CASSFSGVSRNQPQHF. The CDR3, as DNA: TGTGCCAGCAGTTTCTCTGGGGTTTCCCGCAATCAGCCCCAGCATTTT.